This section outlines one TCR beta chain sequence together with its context. What it binds is unknown. TCRdb independently ran MiXCR on the 5' RACE reads; one entry per CDR3 protein. Of around 150,000 distinct CDR3 sequences detected, roughly a third appear once; the ten largest clones hold 4.5% to 6%. Trimming took off 1 base at V and 9 bases at J, with 13 bases between the two ends. The CDR3 runs 14 residues. This sample was taken from a study of CD8 T cells in ankylosing spondylitis. General observations from the study: Significant enrichment of disease-linked clones was reported in matched ankylosing spondylitis synovial fluid. Disease-linked clones displayed a CD8+ phenotype and appeared relatively rarely in peripheral blood. Both synovial fluid and blood in reactive arthritis had previously been reported to carry some motif variants. Seemingly distinctive of ankylosing spondylitis blood was a TCR beta motif formed by eight highly homologous variants.

The TCR sequence derives from a male donor with ankylosing spondylitis. The sequencing input was synovial fluid, either unsorted or a sorted T cell fraction (not recorded which). The chain combines TRBV12-3 or TRBV12-4 with TRBJ2-1; D is possibly TRBD2 (6 bases). The CDR3 here is CASSLDERASEQFF. CDR3 coding DNA: TGTGCCAGCAGTTTAGACGAGCGGGCGAGTGAGCAGTTCTTC.